This TCR beta chain is from a study of T cell changes during pregnancy in multiple sclerosis. Assay used: immunoSEQ multiplex PCR; TCRdb lists only in-frame clones, some missing. This sample yields some 80,000 clones, of which 90% to 95% are seen a single time; roughly 1% belongs to the top ten. The CDR3 extends over 15 amino acids. V shed 0 bases and J 3 bases; nucleotides not matched to a gene: 2. Looked up from germline, CDR1 is SGHKS and CDR2 is YYEKEE (reference sequence). The sequences come from peripheral blood, collected in the first trimester of pregnancy. This sequence originates from a female donor with multiple sclerosis, enrolled in a pregnancy study. This rearrangement joins TRBV5-5 to TRBJ1-5; the match to TRBD1 covers 8 bases. CDR3 bases: TGTGCCAGCAGCTTGGTGACAGGGGACAATCAGCCCCAGCATTTT. This gives the protein CASSLVTGDNQPQHF.